This T cell receptor beta chain was recovered during a study of blood T cell repertoires in COVID-19. In the study overall: The samples span acute and convalescent COVID-19 from the United States, Italy and Spain. Nucleic acid was either cDNA or gDNA, and it came from T cells, B-cell-depleted T cells, or PBMCs.

Profiled with immunoSEQ multiplex PCR; TCRdb holds only in-frame clones, not every one. The table records about 68,000 clones, 85% of them present only once. Germline CDR1 is SGHVS and CDR2 is FQNEAQ. V lost 1 base to trimming and J lost 1 base, with 10 bases between them. The CDR3 length is 15 residues. The clonotype comes from a man aged 50 or older with acute or convalescent COVID-19. The chain recombines TRBV7-8 with TRBJ1-2; D unresolved. Sequenced material: peripheral blood. The CDR3 DNA is TGTGCCAGCAGCTTAGAGGTGGGGAGTAACTATGGCTACACCTTC. This translates into CASSLEVGSNYGYTF.